One sample yielded the 27 T cell receptor beta chains listed below, sequenced in a study of T cells in Graves' hyperthyroidism and ophthalmopathy. Amplification of TCR beta CDR3 regions used RNA as the template. During a first-round RT-PCR of the TCR CDR3, the HTBI primer set was used. One entry per CDR3 protein, called by TCRdb with MiXCR from the multiplex PCR reads. This repertoire shows over 650,000 distinct CDR3 sequences, 45% found once; its top ten account for roughly 6.5%. The sequencing sample was made of peripheral blood or thyroid tissue (not recorded which). These receptors were collected from an adult man with Graves' disease, either hyperthyroidism or ophthalmopathy (not recorded which).

The chain uses TRBV7-2 and TRBJ2-2, with D unresolved. Trimming removed 4 bases from V and 8 bases from J, with 2 bases in between. Looked up from germline, CDR1 is SGHTA and CDR2 is FQGNSA. CDR3 length: 10 amino acids. The CDR3 DNA reads as TGTGCCAGCAGCTGGGGGGAGCTGTTTTTT. It translates to CASSWGELFF.

A word on this clonotype: This CDR3 fails to terminate in the conserved phenylalanine or tryptophan, so it likely reflects a read error. The limits of the CDR3 on the DNA are not certain, so only TCRdb's listed CDR3 is given. The chain recombines TRBV7-9 with TRBJ1-3; the D call of TRBD1 is as the table states it, not checked on the DNA. The CDR3 is 9 residues long, ends included. The germline CDR1 and CDR2 sequences are SEHNR and FQNEAQ (reference sequence). The CDR3 loop is CASSRRGFE.

This clonotype was recorded a few times. The chain carries TRBV20-1 and TRBJ1-1; no definite D call. This CDR3 region has 16 residues. CDR1 is DFQATT, CDR2 SNEGSKA, per germline (reference sequence). V lost 6 bases and J 0 bases, leaving 20 bases between the germline ends. As DNA, the CDR3 is TGCAGTGCCACCGGACGGGGTTCGAACATGAACACTGAAGCTTTCTTT. It specifies CSATGRGSNMNTEAFF.

V is TRBV10-2 and J is TRBJ1-1; D perhaps matches TRBD1 (5 bases). Germline V lookup: CDR1 WSHSY, CDR2 SAAADI. The CDR3 runs to 14 residues. Trimming stripped 5 bases from V and 3 bases from J, with 13 bases between. The CDR3 DNA is TGCGCCAGCAGTAGGGCAGGGACGGACACTGAAGCTTTCTTT. Amino acid sequence: CASSRAGTDTEAFF.

The CDR3 reads CASSYSQGNDYGYTF. The CDR3 DNA is TGTGCCAGCAGTTACTCCCAGGGGAATGACTATGGCTACACCTTC. J is TRBJ1-2 and V is TRBV25-1; maybe TRBD1 (6 bases). V shed 5 bases and J shed 3 bases, with 16 bases lying between them. Germline values: CDR1 MGHDK, CDR2 SYGVNS. CDR3 size: 15 residues.

This clonotype appeared many times. The rearrangement links TRBV10-3 to TRBJ2-5, with 7 bases that match TRBD2. Trimming removed 3 bases from V and 3 bases from J; junction bases left unmatched: 7. The germline gives CDR1 ENHRY, CDR2 SYGVKD. The CDR3 loop spans 15 amino acids. The CDR3 here is CAISEGGSGEETQYF. The CDR3, as DNA: TGTGCCATCAGTGAAGGCGGGAGCGGTGAAGAGACCCAGTACTTC.

CDR3 sequence reads: CASSGAPNTEAFF. In DNA, the CDR3 is TGTGCCAGCAGCGGGGCCCCGAACACTGAAGCTTTCTTT. The chain uses TRBV7-2 and TRBJ1-1; D is possibly TRBD1 (5 bases). V was clipped by 5 bases and J by 1 base, with 8 bases between them. The CDR3 is made up of 13 amino acids. Germline V gives CDR1 SGHTA, CDR2 FQGNSA.

The V gene is TRBV5-1, the J gene TRBJ1-1, with D tentatively TRBD1 (6 bases). Germline values: CDR1 SGHRS, CDR2 YFSETQ. The length of the CDR3 is 18 residues. V was clipped by 0 bases and J by 2 bases, with 20 bases between them. The CDR3 is CASSLVIRTAPFNTEAFF. CDR3 in DNA: TGCGCCAGCAGCTTGGTTATCCGGACAGCCCCCTTTAACACTGAAGCTTTCTTT.

In its sample, this clonotype was seen once. The chain uses TRBV29-1 and TRBJ2-7; TRBD1 matches at 9 bases. Germline loops: CDR1 SQVTM, CDR2 ANQGSEA. The CDR3 extends over 14 amino acids. With V trimmed by 7 bases and J by 0 bases, 7 bases remained unmatched. The CDR3 DNA reads TGCAGCGCACAACAGACAGGGGGCTCCTACGAGCAGTACTTC. Translating it yields CSAQQTGGSYEQYF.

The chain has TRBV7-9 and TRBJ2-5; possible D gene TRBD1, 6 bases. V lost 6 bases, J lost 2 bases, and 16 bases lay in between. CDR1 SEHNR and CDR2 FQNEAQ come from the germline V gene (reference sequence). CDR3 length equals 15 residues. CDR3 sequence (DNA): TGTGCCAGCAGTTACCTGACAGGATCTCAAGAGACCCAGTACTTC. It codes for CASSYLTGSQETQYF.

CDR3 protein: CAISFLRIGRGTEQYF. DNA for the CDR3: TGTGCCATCAGTTTCCTACGTATTGGCAGGGGGACCGAGCAGTACTTC. The genes are TRBV10-3 and TRBJ2-7; 7 bases agree with TRBD1. In germline, CDR1 is ENHRY, CDR2 SYGVKD. The trim removed 5 bases at V and 6 bases at J, leaving 16 bases unmatched. The CDR3 is made up of 16 amino acids.

DNA of the CDR3: TGTGCCAGCAGCTTCCATGGCCGTTATGATTCACCCCTCCACTTT. This sequence encodes CASSFHGRYDSPLHF. The V call is TRBV13, the J call TRBJ1-6, with D hard to call. Trimming shortened V by 3 bases and J by 8 bases, and 14 bases separated the two germline ends. Germline V CDR1 and CDR2: PRHDT, FYEKMQ (reference sequence). The CDR3 extends over 15 amino acids.

Only a few counts were recorded for this clonotype. The chain uses TRBV20-1 and TRBJ2-7; 11 nucleotides match TRBD2. Germline values: CDR1 DFQATT, CDR2 SNEGSKA (reference sequence). The V segment lost 0 bases and the J segment 3 bases; nucleotides outside the gene matches: 7. This CDR3 spans 16 amino acids. The CDR3 is CSARDARTSGFYEQYF. CDR3 bases: TGCAGTGCTAGAGACGCCAGGACTAGCGGGTTCTACGAGCAGTACTTC.

The genes are TRBV6-5 and TRBJ1-1; D is uncertain. This CDR3 is 13 amino acids long. Germline V gene sequence: CDR1 MNHEY, CDR2 SVGAGI. Deletions cut 1 base from V and 3 bases from J, with 6 bases between. CDR3 in DNA: TGTGCCAGCAGTTACTTCAGTTACACTGAAGCTTTCTTT. It codes for CASSYFSYTEAFF.

The chain employs TRBV7-2 and TRBJ1-5, with D uncertain. This CDR3 is 13 amino acids long. Trimming removed 7 bases from V and 5 bases from J, with 12 bases in between. Germline assignment: CDR1 SGHTA and CDR2 FQGNSA. The chain's CDR3 is CASTTEPHQPQHF. CDR3 nucleotide sequence: TGTGCCAGCACAACAGAGCCCCATCAGCCCCAGCATTTT.

The CDR3 loop reads CSAWTGGGNQPQHF. The CDR3 nucleotides are TGCAGTGCTTGGACAGGAGGAGGCAATCAGCCCCAGCATTTT. The chain carries TRBV20-1 and TRBJ1-5, with TRBD1 matching 7 bases. The germline CDR1 and CDR2 sequences are DFQATT and SNEGSKA (reference sequence). The CDR3 loop spans 14 amino acids. V was pared by 5 bases and J by 2 bases, with 6 bases of the junction left unmatched.

This clonotype appeared many times. V gene TRBV12-3 or TRBV12-4 combines with J gene TRBJ1-6; D gene ambiguous. The CDR3 runs to 13 residues. Trimming removed 6 bases at V and 10 bases at J, with 13 bases between. The DNA of the CDR3 is TGTGCCAGCAGGGGGTCGGGTGAGTCACCCCTCCACTTT. Protein: CASRGSGESPLHF.

This clonotype has at least ten counts. V gene TRBV10-3 combines with J gene TRBJ1-1; possible D gene TRBD1, 6 bases. The CDR3 covers 13 residues. Trimming removed 7 bases from V and 3 bases from J, with 12 bases in between. The germline V gene encodes CDR1 ENHRY and CDR2 SYGVKD. The CDR3 loop is CAIMGNRDTEAFF. CDR3 coding DNA: TGTGCCATCATGGGGAACAGGGACACTGAAGCTTTCTTT.

CDR3 residues: CASRSPGQGAGGELFF. The CDR3 bases are TGTGCCAGCAGAAGCCCGGGACAGGGGGCCGGCGGGGAGCTGTTTTTT. The gene calls are TRBV7-9 and TRBJ2-2; 12 bases match TRBD1. J lost 7 bases, V lost 6 bases, and 9 bases had no gene match. The V gene's germline CDR1 is SEHNR and CDR2 FQNEAQ (reference sequence). This CDR3 has 16 amino acids.

The V gene is TRBV10-3, the J gene TRBJ2-6, with D uncertain. This CDR3 has 13 amino acids. Germline V CDR1 and CDR2: ENHRY, SYGVKD. Trimming cost V 10 bases and J 6 bases, with 13 bases left between them. The CDR3 loop reads CASSPSEANVLTF. The CDR3 DNA follows: TGTGCCAGCTCACCTAGTGAGGCCAACGTCCTGACTTTC.

The chain links TRBV7-8 to TRBJ2-2; 12 bases align to TRBD1. The trim removed 5 bases at V and 6 bases at J, leaving 7 bases unmatched. The CDR3 consists of 16 residues. Germline lookup yields CDR1 SGHVS and CDR2 FQNEAQ. The CDR3 sequence is CASSTSGTGGPGELFF. DNA for the CDR3: TGTGCCAGCAGCACCTCCGGGACAGGGGGCCCCGGGGAGCTGTTTTTT.

Notes on this clonotype: This could be a read error, since a much larger clone is one nucleotide away. This sequence joins TRBV25-1 and TRBJ1-1, with D perhaps matching TRBD1 (5 bases). This CDR3 has 13 residues. Germline CDR1 is MGHDK and CDR2 is SYGVNS. The CDR3 sequence: CTSVRDGNTEAFF. CDR3 in DNA: TGTACCAGCGTCCGGGACGGAAACACTGAAGCTTTCTTT. Full variable domain (outside the CDR3, taken from reference TRBV25-1 and TRBJ1-1): EADIYQTPRYLVIGTGKKITLECSQTMGHDKMYWYQQDPGMELHLIHYSYGVNSTEKGDLSSESTVSRIRTEHFPLTLESARPSHTSQYLCTSVRDGNTEAFFGQGTRLTVV.

The chain is built from TRBV4-2 and TRBJ1-4; TRBD1 might be the D (5 bases). Germline loops: CDR1 LGHNA, CDR2 YNFKEQ. The germline V and J ends were trimmed by 0 bases and 4 bases, with 12 bases remaining between them. CDR3 length: 16 residues. The CDR3 reads CASSQDGGADNEKLFF. CDR3 sequence (DNA): TGTGCCAGCAGCCAAGACGGAGGGGCGGATAATGAAAAACTGTTTTTT.

Concerning this clonotype: A much larger clone differs from this one at a single base, so this may be a read error. The chain carries TRBV20-1 and TRBJ1-1, with D uncertain. Between the trimmed V and J ends, which lost 6 bases and 7 bases, there was a span of 12 bases. CDR1 DFQATT and CDR2 SNEGSKA come from the germline V gene (reference sequence). The CDR3 consists of 11 residues. The CDR3 here is CSAPHGREAFF. The CDR3 DNA reads TGCAGTGCACCACACGGCCGTGAAGCTTTCTTT.

This clonotype came up a few times. The V call is TRBV7-9, the J call TRBJ1-2; tentative D call: TRBD1 (5 bases). Trimming cost V 1 base and J 8 bases, with 11 bases left between them. The CDR3 loop spans 13 amino acids. Germline V gene lookup returns CDR1 SEHNR and CDR2 FQNEAQ (reference sequence). The CDR3 sequence is CASSLEVWGGYTF. CDR3 coding DNA: TGTGCCAGCAGCTTAGAGGTGTGGGGCGGCTACACCTTC. Complete variable domain (other parts from reference TRBV7-9 and TRBJ1-2): DTGVSQNPRHKITKRGQNVTFRCDPISEHNRLYWYRQTLGQGPEFLTYFQNEAQLEKSRLLSDRFSAERPKGSFSTLEIQRTEQGDSAMYLCASSLEVWGGYTFGSGTRLTVV.

The genes are TRBV12-3 or TRBV12-4 and TRBJ2-5; unclear D gene. V was shortened by 9 bases and J by 4 bases, with 6 bases between the two germline ends. The CDR3 has 10 amino acids. The CDR3 DNA follows: TGTGCCAGGATTGCAGAGACCCAGTACTTC. It encodes CARIAETQYF.

This clonotype was seen only a few times. The genes are TRBV7-9 and TRBJ1-1, with D maybe TRBD1 (5 bases). Germline lookup yields CDR1 SEHNR and CDR2 FQNEAQ (reference sequence). V was shortened by 5 bases and J by 0 bases, with 10 bases between the two germline ends. The CDR3 extends over 14 amino acids. This CDR3 reads CASSLQEMNTEAFF. In nucleotides, the CDR3 is TGTGCCAGCAGCCTACAGGAAATGAACACTGAAGCTTTCTTT.